The 20 T cell receptor beta chains listed next were all sequenced from one sample in a study of T-cell reconstitution after alpha-beta-depleted transplantation in children. Unique molecular identifiers were used to barcode this TCRbeta library. TCRdb redid the calling of the PCR reads with MiXCR, one entry per CDR3 protein. Of tens of thousands of distinct CDR3 sequences in the sample, approximately 5% are singletons; the top ten hold around 18%. The sequencing here drew on PBMCs, mostly from graft donor cells, taken 180 days after TCRalphabeta/CD19-depleted stem cell transplant. Receptor source: a boy in the first two years of life who had a stem cell transplant for acute myeloid leukemia, so the T cells may come from the graft donor.

This clonotype was detected many times. This chain joins TRBV12-3 or TRBV12-4 and TRBJ1-2, with D possibly being TRBD1 (5 bases). The V end lost 8 bases, the J end lost 10 bases, and 17 bases lay between the germline ends. This CDR3 comprises 12 residues. CDR3 DNA: TGTGCCAGCGGGGGGGGGGTTAGCACCTACACCTTC. It encodes CASGGGVSTYTF.

This clonotype occurred many times. The V and J genes are TRBV18 and TRBJ2-5; TRBD2 might be the D (6 bases). Trimming removed 1 base at V and 6 bases at J, with 18 bases between. CDR3 length equals 16 residues. Germline-derived CDR1 and CDR2 are KGHSH and LQKENI. In DNA, the CDR3 is TGTGCCAGCTCACCACTCATGGAGGGAGCGAATAAGACCCAGTACTTC. The encoded protein is CASSPLMEGANKTQYF.

At least ten counts were recorded for this clonotype. The V and J genes are TRBV11-1 and TRBJ1-2; D is unresolved. The germline V gene has CDR1 SGHAT and CDR2 FQDESV (reference sequence). The length of the CDR3 is 13 residues. The V end lost 5 bases, the J end lost 1 base, and 8 bases lay between the germline ends. This CDR3 reads CASSLWGNYGYTF. The CDR3 bases are TGTGCCAGCAGCCTATGGGGTAACTATGGCTACACCTTC.

The table lists this clonotype with many counts. J is TRBJ2-3 and V is TRBV12-3 or TRBV12-4; 9 nucleotides align to TRBD2. The CDR3 totals 16 residues. After removal of 3 bases from V and 4 bases from J, the junction contained 8 bases not matched to a gene. The CDR3 loop is CASSLAAGGLSDTQYF. The DNA for the CDR3 is TGTGCCAGCAGTTTGGCGGCGGGGGGGTTATCAGATACGCAGTATTTT.

This clonotype has a count of ten or more. V is TRBV18 and J is TRBJ2-7; the match to TRBD1 covers 7 bases. The germline V gene encodes CDR1 KGHSH and CDR2 LQKENI. The CDR3 covers 14 residues. The V segment lost 5 bases and the J segment 2 bases; nucleotides outside the gene matches: 6. The CDR3 DNA sequence: TGTGCCAGCTCATCCCGACAGGGACCCTACGAGCAGTACGTC. It is translated as CASSSRQGPYEQYV.

This clonotype came up many times. The chain has TRBV20-1 and TRBJ2-1; TRBD2 matches at 8 bases. V lost 1 base and J lost 0; bases outside the gene matches: 14. The length of the CDR3 is 19 residues. Germline V gene lookup returns CDR1 DFQATT and CDR2 SNEGSKA (reference sequence). CDR3 bases: TGCAGTGCTAGAGTTCCGGGACTAGACCTCCGAAGCTCCTACAATGAGCAGTTCTTC. Its translation is CSARVPGLDLRSSYNEQFF.

At least ten counts were recorded for this clonotype. The rearrangement joins TRBV11-2 to TRBJ1-6; 9 positions agree with TRBD1. J gave up 1 base and V 3 bases, and 4 bases lay outside the gene matches. Germline lookup yields CDR1 SGHAT and CDR2 FQNNGV. This CDR3 spans 17 amino acids. This CDR3 reads CASSFGTGWSYNSPLHF. CDR3 nucleotide sequence: TGTGCCAGCAGCTTTGGGACAGGGTGGTCCTATAATTCACCCCTCCACTTT. Complete variable domain (other parts from reference TRBV11-2 and TRBJ1-6): EAGVAQSPRYKIIEKRQSVAFWCNPISGHATLYWYQQILGQGPKLLIQFQNNGVVDDSQLPKDRFSAERLKGVDSTLKIQPAKLEDSAVYLCASSFGTGWSYNSPLHFGNGTRLTVT.

This clonotype showed up many times. V is TRBV9 and J is TRBJ1-6; D unclear. V lost 0 bases to trimming and J lost 7 bases, with 14 bases between them. This CDR3 spans 16 amino acids. Germline CDR1 is SGDLS and CDR2 is YYNGEE. The CDR3 loop is CASSVAALDGNSPLHF. The CDR3 DNA reads as TGTGCCAGCAGCGTAGCCGCACTCGATGGCAATTCACCCCTCCACTTT.

In its sample, this clonotype was seen many times. V gene TRBV2 combines with J gene TRBJ2-7; D is uncertain. The CDR3 is made up of 12 amino acids. Germline CDR1 SNHLY, CDR2 FYNNEI. V lost 1 base, J lost 6 bases, and 7 bases lay in between. The CDR3 region is CASSEGAFEQYF. The CDR3 nucleotides read TGTGCCAGCAGTGAAGGTGCGTTCGAGCAGTACTTC.

This clonotype was seen at least ten times. V is TRBV3-1 and J is TRBJ1-2; TRBD1 matches 8 bases. CDR1 is LGHDT, CDR2 YNNKEL, per germline (reference sequence). This CDR3 is 15 amino acids long. The J segment lost 5 bases and the V segment lost 1 base, leaving 6 bases of the junction unmatched. CDR3 DNA sequence: TGTGCCAGCAGCCAAGGCGGACAGGGCGGATATGGCTACACCTTC. This gives the protein CASSQGGQGGYGYTF.

This clonotype was recorded many times. The chain employs TRBV5-6 and TRBJ2-2, with D tentatively TRBD1 or TRBD2 (5 bases each). V dropped 1 base and J dropped 4 bases, with 8 bases sitting between them. CDR1 and CDR2 from the germline V gene are SGHDT and YYEEEE. This CDR3 region has 14 residues. The CDR3 loop is CASSLPGPTGELFF. In nucleotides, the CDR3 is TGTGCCAGCAGCTTGCCGGGACCCACCGGGGAGCTGTTTTTT.

This clonotype was recorded many times. This rearrangement joins TRBV30 to TRBJ2-5, with D perhaps TRBD2 (5 bases). This CDR3 is 14 amino acids long. Trimming left V 0 bases short and J 3 bases short, with 11 bases between. CDR1 and CDR2 from the germline V gene are GTSNPN and SVGIG (reference sequence). In nucleotides, the CDR3 is TGTGCCTGGAGTGTAGTGAGAGGGAAAGAGACCCAGTACTTC. Protein sequence: CAWSVVRGKETQYF.

This clonotype appeared many times. V gene TRBV10-3 combines with J gene TRBJ2-6, with D perhaps TRBD1 (6 bases). V lost 6 bases to trimming and J lost 2 bases, with 14 bases between them. CDR3 length: 16 amino acids. Germline V gene sequence: CDR1 ENHRY, CDR2 SYGVKD. CDR3 in amino acids: CAIRTGWGTGANVLTF. The CDR3 coding sequence is TGTGCCATCAGGACAGGATGGGGCACTGGGGCCAACGTCCTGACTTTC.

This clonotype occurred many times. The V and J genes are TRBV11-3 and TRBJ2-2, with 10 bases fitting TRBD2. This CDR3 has 18 amino acids. Germline values: CDR1 SGHNT, CDR2 YENEEA. The V segment lost 2 bases and the J segment 7 bases; nucleotides outside the gene matches: 13. CDR3 nucleotides: TGTGCCAGCAGCTTAAGTCGGCTAGCGGGGGCCAGGGGCGGGGAGCTGTTTTTT. Encoded protein: CASSLSRLAGARGGELFF.

Many counts were recorded for this clonotype. This chain joins TRBV3-1 and TRBJ2-7, with 8 bases matching TRBD1. Germline lookup yields CDR1 LGHDT and CDR2 YNNKEL (reference sequence). The V gene end was trimmed by 3 bases and the J gene end by 7 bases; junction bases not matched to a gene: 8. CDR3 size: 14 residues. CDR3 coding DNA: TGTGCCAGCAGCCACAGGCCAGGGGGCTGGGAGCAGTACGTC. It translates to CASSHRPGGWEQYV.

This clonotype was recorded many times. The chain is built from TRBV5-1 and TRBJ1-1; D is unresolved. Trimming pared 0 bases from V and 1 base from J, leaving 7 bases between. Germline V gene sequence: CDR1 SGHRS, CDR2 YFSETQ. This CDR3 spans 14 amino acids. CDR3 in DNA: TGCGCCAGCAGCTTGGCCTGGGGGAACACTGAAGCTTTCTTT. Translated: CASSLAWGNTEAFF.

The sample holds many counts of this clonotype. The chain is built from TRBV7-9 and TRBJ2-7, with D hard to call. V lost 5 bases and J 3 bases, leaving 11 bases between the germline ends. Germline V gene data show CDR1 as SEHNR and CDR2 as FQNEAQ (reference sequence). This CDR3 has 13 residues. The CDR3 here is CASSARSNYEQYF. The CDR3 DNA is TGTGCCAGCAGCGCCCGATCTAACTACGAGCAGTACTTC.

This clonotype is medium-sized by share. The rearrangement uses TRBV25-1 and TRBJ2-2, with no clear D. This CDR3 spans 11 amino acids. V shed 6 bases and J shed 9 bases, with 8 bases lying between them. Germline lookup yields CDR1 MGHDK and CDR2 SYGVNS. For the CDR3, the DNA is TGTGCCAGCAGCCATTTCTGGGAGCTGTTTTTT. Translating it yields CASSHFWELFF.

This clonotype was picked up many times. J is TRBJ1-1 and V is TRBV12-3 or TRBV12-4; maybe TRBD1 (5 bases). This CDR3 has 13 residues. V was cut by 4 bases and J by 3 bases, with 9 bases left in between. CDR3 bases: TGTGCCAGCAGTTCGGTAGGGGACACTGAAGCTTTCTTT. This codes for CASSSVGDTEAFF.

This clonotype was counted ten times or more. The chain joins TRBV7-2 to TRBJ2-2; the D is unclear. Germline lookup yields CDR1 SGHTA and CDR2 FQGNSA. Trimming cost V 5 bases and J 6 bases, with 16 bases left between them. The CDR3 sequence is 15 residues long. The CDR3 sequence: CASSPSLWISGELFF. Here the CDR3 DNA reads TGTGCCAGCAGCCCTAGTTTGTGGATATCCGGGGAGCTGTTTTTT.